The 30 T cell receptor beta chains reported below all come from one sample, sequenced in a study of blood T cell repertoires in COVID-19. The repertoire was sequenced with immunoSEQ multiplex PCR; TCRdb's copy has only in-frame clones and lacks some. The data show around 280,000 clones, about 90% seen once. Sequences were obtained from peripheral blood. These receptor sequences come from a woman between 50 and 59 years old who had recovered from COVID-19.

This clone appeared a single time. CDR3 nucleotide sequence: TGTGCCATCAGTGAGTCGATGCGGGACACAGATACGCAGTATTTT. It codes for CAISESMRDTDTQYF. The V call is TRBV10-3, the J call TRBJ2-3; tentatively, D is TRBD2 (6 bases). The V end lost 0 bases, the J end lost 2 bases, and 9 bases lay between the germline ends. Germline-derived CDR1 and CDR2 are ENHRY and SYGVKD. The CDR3 runs 15 residues.

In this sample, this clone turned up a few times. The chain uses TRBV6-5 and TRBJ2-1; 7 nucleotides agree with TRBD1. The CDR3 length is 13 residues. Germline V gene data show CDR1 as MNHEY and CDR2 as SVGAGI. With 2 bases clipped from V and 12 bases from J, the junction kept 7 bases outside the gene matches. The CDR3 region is CASSYPGTAGQFF. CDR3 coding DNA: TGTGCCAGCAGTTACCCCGGGACAGCTGGGCAGTTCTTC.

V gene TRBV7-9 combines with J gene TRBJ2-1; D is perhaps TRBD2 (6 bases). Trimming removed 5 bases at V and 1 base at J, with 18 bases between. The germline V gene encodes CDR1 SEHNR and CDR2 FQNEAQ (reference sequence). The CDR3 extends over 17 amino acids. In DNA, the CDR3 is TGTGCCAGCAGCCCAAGCGGGCCAGGGACGTCCTACAATGAGCAGTTCTTC. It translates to CASSPSGPGTSYNEQFF.

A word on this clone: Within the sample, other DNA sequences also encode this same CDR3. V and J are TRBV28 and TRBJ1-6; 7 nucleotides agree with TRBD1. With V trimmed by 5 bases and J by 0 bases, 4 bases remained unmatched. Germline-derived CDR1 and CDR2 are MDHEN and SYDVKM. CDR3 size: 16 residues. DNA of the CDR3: TGTGCCAGCAGTCGGACAGGCAGCTCCTATAATTCACCCCTCCACTTT. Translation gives CASSRTGSSYNSPLHF. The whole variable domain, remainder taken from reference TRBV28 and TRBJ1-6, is DVKVTQSSRYLVKRTGEKVFLECVQDMDHENMFWYRQDPGLGLRLIYFSYDVKMKEKGDIPEGYSVSREKKERFSLILESASTNQTSMYLCASSRTGSSYNSPLHFGNGTRLTVT.

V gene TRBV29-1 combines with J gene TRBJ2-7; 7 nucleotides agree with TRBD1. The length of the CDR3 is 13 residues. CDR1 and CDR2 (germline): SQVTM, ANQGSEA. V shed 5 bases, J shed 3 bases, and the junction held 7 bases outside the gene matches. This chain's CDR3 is CSVFPGTDYEQYF. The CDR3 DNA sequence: TGCAGCGTTTTTCCCGGGACAGACTACGAGCAGTACTTC.

The CDR3 spells CASSQTGGGTGELFF. The CDR3 bases are TGTGCCAGCAGCCAAACAGGGGGGGGTACCGGGGAGCTGTTTTTT. This chain connects TRBV7-2 to TRBJ2-2, with D possibly TRBD1 on 8 matching bases. V dropped 5 bases and J dropped 5 bases, with 15 bases sitting between them. Looked up from germline, CDR1 is SGHTA and CDR2 is FQGNSA. The CDR3 covers 15 residues.

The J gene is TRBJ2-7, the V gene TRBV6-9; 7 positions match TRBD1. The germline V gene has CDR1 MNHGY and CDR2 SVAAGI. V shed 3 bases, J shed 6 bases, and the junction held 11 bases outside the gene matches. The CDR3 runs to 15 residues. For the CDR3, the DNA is TGTGCCAGCAGTTACCCCCGACAGGGTGCGGGCGAGCAGTACTTC. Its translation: CASSYPRQGAGEQYF.

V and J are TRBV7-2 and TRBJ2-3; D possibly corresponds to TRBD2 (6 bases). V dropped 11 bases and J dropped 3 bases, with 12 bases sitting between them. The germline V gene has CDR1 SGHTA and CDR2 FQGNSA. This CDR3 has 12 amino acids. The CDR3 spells CASGRGTDTQYF. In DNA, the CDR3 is TGTGCCTCGGGGCGGGGAACAGATACGCAGTATTTT.

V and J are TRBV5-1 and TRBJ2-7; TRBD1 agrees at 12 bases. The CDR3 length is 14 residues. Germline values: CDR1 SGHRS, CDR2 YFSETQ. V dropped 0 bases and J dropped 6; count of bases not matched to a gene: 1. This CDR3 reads CASSLVGQGAEQYF. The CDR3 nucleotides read TGCGCCAGCAGCTTGGTGGGACAGGGGGCCGAGCAGTACTTC.

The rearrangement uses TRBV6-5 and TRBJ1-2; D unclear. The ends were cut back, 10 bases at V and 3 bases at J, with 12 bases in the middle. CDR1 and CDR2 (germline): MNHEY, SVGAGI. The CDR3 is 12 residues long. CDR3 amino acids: CATARGHYGYTF. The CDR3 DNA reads TGTGCCACCGCACGTGGGCACTATGGCTACACCTTC.

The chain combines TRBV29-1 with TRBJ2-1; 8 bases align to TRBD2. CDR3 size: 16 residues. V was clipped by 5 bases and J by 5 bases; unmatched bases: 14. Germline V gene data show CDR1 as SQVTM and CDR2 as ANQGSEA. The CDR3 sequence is CSVPAAGGRLNNEQFF. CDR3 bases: TGCAGCGTTCCGGCGGCGGGAGGAAGGTTAAACAATGAGCAGTTCTTC.

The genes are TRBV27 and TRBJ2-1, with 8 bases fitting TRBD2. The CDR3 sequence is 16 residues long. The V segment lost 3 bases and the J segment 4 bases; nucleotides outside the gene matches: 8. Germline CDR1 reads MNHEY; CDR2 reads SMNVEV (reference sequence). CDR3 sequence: CASSFAGGLGYNEQFF. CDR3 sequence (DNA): TGTGCCAGCAGTTTTGCGGGAGGCCTAGGATACAATGAGCAGTTCTTC.

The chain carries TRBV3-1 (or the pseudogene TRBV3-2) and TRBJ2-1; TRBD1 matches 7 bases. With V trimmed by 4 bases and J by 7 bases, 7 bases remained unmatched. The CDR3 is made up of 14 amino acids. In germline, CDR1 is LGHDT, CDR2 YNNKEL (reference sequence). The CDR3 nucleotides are TGTGCCAGCAGCCCAACCCTGACAGGGAATGAGCAGTTCTTC. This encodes CASSPTLTGNEQFF.

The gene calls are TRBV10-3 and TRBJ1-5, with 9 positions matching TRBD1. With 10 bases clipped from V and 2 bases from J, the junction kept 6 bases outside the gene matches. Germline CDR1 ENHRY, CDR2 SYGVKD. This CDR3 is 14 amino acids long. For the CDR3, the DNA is TGTGCCACCGACCGACAGGGGGGCAATCAGCCCCAGCATTTT. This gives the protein CATDRQGGNQPQHF.

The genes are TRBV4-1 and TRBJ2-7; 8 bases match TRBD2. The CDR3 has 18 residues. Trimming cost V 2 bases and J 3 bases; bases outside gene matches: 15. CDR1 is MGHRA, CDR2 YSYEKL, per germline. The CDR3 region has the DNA TGCGCCAGCAGCCAAAAAACTAGCGGCGGACACCAAATCTACGAGCAGTACTTC. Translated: CASSQKTSGGHQIYEQYF.

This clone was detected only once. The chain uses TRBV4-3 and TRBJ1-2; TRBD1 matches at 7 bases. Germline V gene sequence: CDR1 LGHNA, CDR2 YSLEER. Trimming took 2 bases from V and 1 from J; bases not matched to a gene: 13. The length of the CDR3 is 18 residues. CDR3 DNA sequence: TGCGCCAGCAGCCAAATTATAGACAGGGCAATGGATAACTATGGCTACACCTTC. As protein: CASSQIIDRAMDNYGYTF.

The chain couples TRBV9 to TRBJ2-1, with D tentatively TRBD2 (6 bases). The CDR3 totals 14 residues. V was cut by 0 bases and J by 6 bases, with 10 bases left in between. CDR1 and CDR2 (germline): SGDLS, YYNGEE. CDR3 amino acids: CASSVDWGGNEQFF. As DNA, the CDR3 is TGTGCCAGCAGCGTAGACTGGGGAGGCAATGAGCAGTTCTTC.

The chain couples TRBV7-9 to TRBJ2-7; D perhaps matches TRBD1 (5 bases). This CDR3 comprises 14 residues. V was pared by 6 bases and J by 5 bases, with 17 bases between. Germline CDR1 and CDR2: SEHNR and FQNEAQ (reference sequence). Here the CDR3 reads CASSTRDYRDEQYF. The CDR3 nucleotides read TGTGCCAGCAGTACCAGGGATTATCGGGACGAGCAGTACTTC.

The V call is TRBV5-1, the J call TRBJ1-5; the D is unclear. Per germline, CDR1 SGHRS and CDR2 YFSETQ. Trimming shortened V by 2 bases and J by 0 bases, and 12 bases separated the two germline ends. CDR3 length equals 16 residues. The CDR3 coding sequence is TGCGCCAGCAGCTTTCCGGCCAGGCTTAGCAATCAGCCCCAGCATTTT. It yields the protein CASSFPARLSNQPQHF.

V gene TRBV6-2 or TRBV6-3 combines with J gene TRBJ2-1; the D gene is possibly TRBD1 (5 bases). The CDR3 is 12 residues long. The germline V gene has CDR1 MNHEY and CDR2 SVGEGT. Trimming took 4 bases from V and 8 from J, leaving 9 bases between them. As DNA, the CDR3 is TGTGCCAGCAGTTCAAGGGGATATGAGCAGTTCTTC. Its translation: CASSSRGYEQFF.

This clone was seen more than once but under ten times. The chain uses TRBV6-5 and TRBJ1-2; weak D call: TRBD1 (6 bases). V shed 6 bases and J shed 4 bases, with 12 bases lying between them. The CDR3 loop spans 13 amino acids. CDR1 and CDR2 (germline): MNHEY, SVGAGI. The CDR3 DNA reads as TGTGCCAGCAGCTCCACAGGGCCCTATGGCTACACCTTC. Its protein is CASSSTGPYGYTF.

CDR3 coding DNA: TGCGCCAGCAGCTTTAGCGGGAGCACAGATACGCAGTATTTT. It encodes CASSFSGSTDTQYF. The rearrangement uses TRBV5-1 and TRBJ2-3; 7 bases align to TRBD2. The germline gives CDR1 SGHRS, CDR2 YFSETQ. The CDR3 totals 14 residues. V dropped 2 bases and J dropped 0; count of bases not matched to a gene: 0. Filled out from reference TRBV5-1 and TRBJ2-3, the complete variable domain reads KAGVTQTPRYLIKTRGQQVTLSCSPISGHRSVSWYQQTPGQGLQFLFEYFSETQRNKGNFPGRFSGRQFSNSRSEMNVSTLELGDSALYLCASSFSGSTDTQYFGPGTRLTVL.

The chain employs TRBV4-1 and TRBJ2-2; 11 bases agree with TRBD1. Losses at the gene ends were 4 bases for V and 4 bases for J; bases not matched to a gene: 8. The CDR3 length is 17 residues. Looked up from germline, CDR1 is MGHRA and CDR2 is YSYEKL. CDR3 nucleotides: TGCGCCAGCAGCCCTATACCGGGACAGGGGGTCACCGGGGAGCTGTTTTTT. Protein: CASSPIPGQGVTGELFF.

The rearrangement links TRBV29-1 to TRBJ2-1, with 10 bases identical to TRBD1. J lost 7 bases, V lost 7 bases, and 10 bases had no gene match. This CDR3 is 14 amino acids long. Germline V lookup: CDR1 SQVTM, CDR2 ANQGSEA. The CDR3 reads CSGRPGQGFNEQFF. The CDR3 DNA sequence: TGCAGCGGACGTCCGGGACAGGGGTTTAATGAGCAGTTCTTC.

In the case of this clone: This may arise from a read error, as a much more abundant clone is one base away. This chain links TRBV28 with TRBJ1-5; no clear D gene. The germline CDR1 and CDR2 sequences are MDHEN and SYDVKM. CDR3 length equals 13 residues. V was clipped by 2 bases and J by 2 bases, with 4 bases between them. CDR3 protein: CASSLQGNQPQHF. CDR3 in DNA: TGTGCCAGCAGTTTACAGGGCAATCAGCCCCAGCATTTT.

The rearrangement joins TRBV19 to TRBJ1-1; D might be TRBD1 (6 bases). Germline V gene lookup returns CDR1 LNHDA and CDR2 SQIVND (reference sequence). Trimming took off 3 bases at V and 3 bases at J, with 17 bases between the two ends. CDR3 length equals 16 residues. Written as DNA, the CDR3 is TGTGCCAGTAGTATGTTTGGACAGAGGGTTGACACTGAAGCTTTCTTT. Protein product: CASSMFGQRVDTEAFF.

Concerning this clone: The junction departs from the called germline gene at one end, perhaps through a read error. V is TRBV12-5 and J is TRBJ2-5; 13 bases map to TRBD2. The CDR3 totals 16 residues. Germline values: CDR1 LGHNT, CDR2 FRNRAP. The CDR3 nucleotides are TGTGCTAGTGGTCTCCGGACTAGCGGGGGTCAAGAGGCCCAGTACTTC. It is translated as CASGLRTSGGQEAQYF. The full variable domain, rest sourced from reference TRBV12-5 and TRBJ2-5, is DARVTQTPRHKVTEMGQEVTMRCQPILGHNTVFWYRQTMMQGLELLAYFRNRAPLDDSGMPKDRFSAEMPDATLATLKIQPSEPRDSAVYFCASGLRTSGGQEAQYFGPGTRLLVL.

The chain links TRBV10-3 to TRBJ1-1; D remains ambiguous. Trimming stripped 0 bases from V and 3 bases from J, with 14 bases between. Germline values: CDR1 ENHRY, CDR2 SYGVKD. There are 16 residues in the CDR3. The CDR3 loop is CAISESEGGGYTEAFF. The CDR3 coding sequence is TGTGCCATCAGTGAGTCCGAGGGTGGAGGGTACACTGAAGCTTTCTTT.

The CDR3 sequence is CASSPGTSGSAYGETQYF. Written as DNA, the CDR3 is TGTGCCAGCAGCCCAGGGACTAGCGGGAGTGCGTATGGAGAGACCCAGTACTTC. This sequence joins TRBV7-9 and TRBJ2-5; 14 nucleotides agree with TRBD2. Germline lookup yields CDR1 SEHNR and CDR2 FQNEAQ (reference sequence). CDR3 length equals 18 residues. The J segment lost 4 bases and the V segment lost 5 bases, leaving 12 bases of the junction unmatched.

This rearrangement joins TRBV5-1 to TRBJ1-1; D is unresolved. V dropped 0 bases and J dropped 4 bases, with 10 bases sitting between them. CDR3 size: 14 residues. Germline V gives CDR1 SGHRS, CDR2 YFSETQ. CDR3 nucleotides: TGCGCCAGCAGCTTGGACAGCTACTCCACTGAAGCTTTCTTT. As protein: CASSLDSYSTEAFF. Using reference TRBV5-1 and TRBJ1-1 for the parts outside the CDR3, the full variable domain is KAGVTQTPRYLIKTRGQQVTLSCSPISGHRSVSWYQQTPGQGLQFLFEYFSETQRNKGNFPGRFSGRQFSNSRSEMNVSTLELGDSALYLCASSLDSYSTEAFFGQGTRLTVV.